The clone carrying this T cell receptor (beta chain) was detected once. Original processing notes: Nucleated cell number was recorded as an estimate derived from reference gene primer amplification. Here immunoSEQ multiplex PCR was the method, and the copy in TCRdb shows in-frame clones only, minus some. V and J calls and clone size follow that table, whereas D and trimming were derived from the DNA. Among under 140,000 clones, roughly 87% were seen once, and the ten largest hold around 5.1%. The data belong to a study of blood T cell repertoires in COVID-19. The CDR3 is 15 residues long. V gave up 4 bases and J gave up 4 bases; unmatched junction bases: 5. The V gene's germline CDR1 is SGHTA and CDR2 FQGNSA.

The receptor comes from a human donor in a cohort sampled during active COVID-19. V and J are TRBV7-2 and TRBJ2-1, with 9 bases fitting TRBD2. The sequencing sample was made of peripheral blood. In DNA form, the CDR3 reads TGTGCCAGCAGCTCCCTAGCGGGAACGTACAATGAGCAGTTCTTC. Protein: CASSSLAGTYNEQFF.